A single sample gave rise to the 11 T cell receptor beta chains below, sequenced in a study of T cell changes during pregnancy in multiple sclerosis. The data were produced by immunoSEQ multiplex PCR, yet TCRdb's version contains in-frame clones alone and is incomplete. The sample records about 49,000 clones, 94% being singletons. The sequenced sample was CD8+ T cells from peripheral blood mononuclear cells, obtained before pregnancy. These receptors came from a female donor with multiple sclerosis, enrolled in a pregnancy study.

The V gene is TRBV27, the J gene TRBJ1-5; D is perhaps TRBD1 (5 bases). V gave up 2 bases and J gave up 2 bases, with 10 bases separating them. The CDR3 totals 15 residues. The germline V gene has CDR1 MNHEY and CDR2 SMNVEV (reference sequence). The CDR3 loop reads CASSLAGVGNQPQHF. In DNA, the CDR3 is TGTGCCAGCAGTTTAGCGGGGGTTGGCAATCAGCCCCAGCATTTT.

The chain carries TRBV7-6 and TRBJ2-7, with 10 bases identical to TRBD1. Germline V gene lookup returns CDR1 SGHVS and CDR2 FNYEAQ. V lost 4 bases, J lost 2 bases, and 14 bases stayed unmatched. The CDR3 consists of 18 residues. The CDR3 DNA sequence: TGTGCCAGCAGCTGGGGGACAGGGGAACAATCACCCCCCTACGAGCAGTACTTC. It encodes CASSWGTGEQSPPYEQYF.

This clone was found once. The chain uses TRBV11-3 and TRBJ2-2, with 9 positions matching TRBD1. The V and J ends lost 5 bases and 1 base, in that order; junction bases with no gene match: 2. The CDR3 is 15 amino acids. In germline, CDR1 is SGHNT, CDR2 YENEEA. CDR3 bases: TGTGCCAGCAGCCTGGACAGGGGGAACACCGGGGAGCTGTTTTTT. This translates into CASSLDRGNTGELFF. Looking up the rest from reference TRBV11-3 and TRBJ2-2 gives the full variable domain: EAGVVQSPRYKIIEKKQPVAFWCNPISGHNTLYWYLQNLGQGPELLIRYENEEAVDDSQLPKDRFSAERLKGVDSTLKIQPAELGDSAVYLCASSLDRGNTGELFFGEGSRLTVL.

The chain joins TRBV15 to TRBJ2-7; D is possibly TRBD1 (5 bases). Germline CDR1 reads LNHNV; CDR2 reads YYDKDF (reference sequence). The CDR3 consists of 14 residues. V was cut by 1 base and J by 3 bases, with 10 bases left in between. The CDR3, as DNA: TGTGCCACCAGCAGAGGACAGAAGGACTACGAGCAGTACTTC. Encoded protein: CATSRGQKDYEQYF.

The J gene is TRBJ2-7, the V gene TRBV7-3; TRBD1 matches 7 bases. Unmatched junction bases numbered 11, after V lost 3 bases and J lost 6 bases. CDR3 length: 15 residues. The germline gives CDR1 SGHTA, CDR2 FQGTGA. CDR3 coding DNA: TGTGCCAGCAGCTTGACAGGGAGTAGTGTCAGCGAGCAGTACTTC. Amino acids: CASSLTGSSVSEQYF.

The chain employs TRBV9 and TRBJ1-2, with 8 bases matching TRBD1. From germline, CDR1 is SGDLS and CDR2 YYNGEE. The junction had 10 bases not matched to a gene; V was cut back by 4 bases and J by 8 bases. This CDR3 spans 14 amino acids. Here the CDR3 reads CASSPGDRTGGYTF. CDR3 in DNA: TGTGCCAGCAGCCCCGGGGACAGGACGGGGGGCTACACCTTC.

Here the CDR3 DNA reads TGCGCCAGCAGCTGGGGACAGGGGTACGAGCAGTACTTC. This translates into CASSWGQGYEQYF. The chain joins TRBV5-1 to TRBJ2-7; 10 bases are shared with TRBD1. V lost 3 bases and J lost 4; bases outside the gene matches: 1. This CDR3 is 13 amino acids long. In germline, CDR1 is SGHRS, CDR2 YFSETQ.

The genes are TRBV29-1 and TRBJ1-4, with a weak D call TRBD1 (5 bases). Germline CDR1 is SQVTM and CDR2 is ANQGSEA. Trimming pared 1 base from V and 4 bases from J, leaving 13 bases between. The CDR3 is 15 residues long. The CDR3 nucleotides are TGCAGCGTTGAAGTCGCGGGGCAGGGTAATGAAAAACTGTTTTTT. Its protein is CSVEVAGQGNEKLFF.

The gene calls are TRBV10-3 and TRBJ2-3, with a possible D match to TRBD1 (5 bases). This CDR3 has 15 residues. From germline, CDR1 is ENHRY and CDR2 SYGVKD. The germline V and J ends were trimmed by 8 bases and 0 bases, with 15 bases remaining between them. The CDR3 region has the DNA TGTGCCATCGCCTCGGTGGCAGGGAGCACAGATACGCAGTATTTT. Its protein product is CAIASVAGSTDTQYF.

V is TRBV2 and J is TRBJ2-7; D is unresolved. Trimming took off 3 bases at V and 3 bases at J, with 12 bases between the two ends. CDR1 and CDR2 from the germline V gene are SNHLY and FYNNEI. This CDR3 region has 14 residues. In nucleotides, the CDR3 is TGTGCCAGCAGTGAGGGCTCTCCAGACTACGAGCAGTACTTC. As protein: CASSEGSPDYEQYF. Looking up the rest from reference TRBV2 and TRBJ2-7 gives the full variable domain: EPEVTQTPSHQVTQMGQEVILRCVPISNHLYFYWYRQILGQKVEFLVSFYNNEISEKSEIFDDQFSVERPDGSNFTLKIRSTKLEDSAMYFCASSEGSPDYEQYFGPGTRLTVT.

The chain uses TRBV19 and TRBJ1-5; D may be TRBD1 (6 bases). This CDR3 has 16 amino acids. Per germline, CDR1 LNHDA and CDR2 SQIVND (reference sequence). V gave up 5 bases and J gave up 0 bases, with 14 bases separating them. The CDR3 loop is CASSLGGQYSNQPQHF. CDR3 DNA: TGTGCCAGTAGTCTCGGTGGACAGTATAGCAATCAGCCCCAGCATTTT.